This T cell receptor (beta chain) was recorded in a study of OX40 agonist ivuxolimab in advanced cancers. Overall study context: At about 81% male, the cohort had a mean age of 60 years, ranging from roughly 20 to 80.

The germline CDR1 and CDR2 sequences are KGHSY and FQNENV. Trimming removed 2 bases at V and 0 bases at J, with 17 bases between. CDR3 length equals 17 residues. Sequenced by immunoSEQ multiplex PCR; TCRdb stores in-frame clones only, minus some. The table shows approximately 76,000 clones, with 85% occurring only once. Blood samples were obtained at baseline, cycle 4 day 1, and cycle 7 day 1. The table lists this clone with a few counts. Its antigen is still unknown. Study-level points and caveats: Clonal expansion by week 6 occurred in CD4+ and CD8+ blood T cells (at 0.1 to 3.0 mg/kg). Nonresponders, in some cases, also had low normalized T-cell clonal expansion.

The receptor comes from an adult with an advanced solid tumor such as melanoma, head and neck, liver or kidney cancer. Sequencing was performed on CD4+ or CD8+ T cells sorted from blood, taken in a trial of the OX40 agonist ivuxolimab. The chain couples TRBV16 to TRBJ2-7; a possible D gene is TRBD1 (6 bases). The CDR3 sequence is CASSQRIGGISSYEQYF. CDR3 bases: TGTGCCAGCAGCCAAAGAATAGGGGGTATCAGCTCCTACGAGCAGTACTTC.